Presented here are 16 T cell receptor beta chains from one specimen sequenced in a study of Ad26.COV2.S vaccination and SARS-CoV-2 variants (dated by TCRdb to the early 2020s). Preparation of the library involved the immunoSEQ multiplex PCR assay. TCRdb limited this immuneACCESS table to in-frame rearrangements with V and J called. A share of clones is missing; checked studies link under half to unresolved V genes, and the rest is unexplained. Counted in this sample were fewer than 400,000 clones; 85% of them appeared once. About 2.1% of the sample comes from the top ten. Taken with the paper, the label for treatment or condition translates to: 15 to 20 received Ad26.COV2.S at low or high dose, single or two shots; five or six received placebo; per-sample allocation not given. For vaccine and placebo recipients, the sequenced repertoires came from samples collected on day 63 after the first injection.

Source: peripheral blood, taken in a trial of Ad26.COV2.S vaccine versus placebo. These receptors were obtained from a person between 18 and 59 years old who received the Ad26.COV2.S COVID-19 vaccine or a placebo.

The chain joins TRBV19 to TRBJ1-2; 8 bases line up with TRBD1. The CDR3 runs 15 residues. V lost 7 bases, J lost 7 bases, and 14 bases stayed unmatched. From germline, CDR1 is LNHDA and CDR2 SQIVND (reference sequence). CDR3 sequence reads: CASTNSDRVVGGYTF. CDR3 in DNA: TGTGCCAGTACTAATTCGGACAGGGTCGTAGGTGGCTACACCTTC. Together with reference TRBV19 and TRBJ1-2, the CDR3 gives the full variable domain: DGGITQSPKYLFRKEGQNVTLSCEQNLNHDAMYWYRQDPGQGLRLIYYSQIVNDFQKGDIAEGYSVSREKKESFPLTVTSAQKNPTAFYLCASTNSDRVVGGYTFGSGTRLTVV.

The chain carries TRBV3-1 (or the pseudogene TRBV3-2) and TRBJ2-1; TRBD2 aligns across 12 bases. The CDR3 runs 15 residues. V lost 4 bases to trimming and J lost 8 bases; unmatched junction nucleotides: 6. The germline V gene has CDR1 LGHDT and CDR2 YNNKEL (reference sequence). CDR3 region: CASSLGLAGFHEQFF. As DNA, the CDR3 is TGTGCCAGCAGCCTCGGACTAGCGGGGTTCCATGAGCAGTTCTTC.

This rearrangement joins TRBV11-2 to TRBJ2-3; D is undetermined. V lost 7 bases and J 1 base, leaving 15 bases between the germline ends. The CDR3 runs 15 residues. CDR1 is SGHAT and CDR2 is FQNNGV in the germline V gene. The CDR3 sequence: CASTPIKGGTDTQYF. The CDR3 DNA is TGTGCCAGCACTCCAATTAAAGGTGGCACAGATACGCAGTATTTT.

A single count supports this clone. This chain connects TRBV7-8 to TRBJ1-4, with 9 bases lining up with TRBD1. This CDR3 contains 14 residues. Germline V lookup: CDR1 SGHVS, CDR2 FQNEAQ. J gave up 5 bases and V 5 bases, and 3 bases lay outside the gene matches. CDR3 bases: TGTGCCAGCAGCCAAGACAGGGGGAATGAAAAACTGTTTTTT. It specifies CASSQDRGNEKLFF.

A few counts support this clone. V is TRBV12-2 and J is TRBJ1-1. TRBV12-2 is deemed a pseudogene. The CDR3 has 16 amino acids. CDR3 region: CASRFRGLNSNTEAFF. In DNA, the CDR3 is TGTGCAAGTCGCTTCCGCGGCCTGAATTCGAACACTGAAGCTTTCTTT.

The chain carries TRBV7-8 and TRBJ2-7, with 9 bases that match TRBD1. This CDR3 spans 13 amino acids. Germline CDR1 reads SGHVS; CDR2 reads FQNEAQ. With V trimmed by 7 bases and J by 3 bases, 4 bases remained unmatched. CDR3 in DNA: TGTGCCAGCACCCGGACAGGGGTCTACGAGCAGTACTTC. Its translation is CASTRTGVYEQYF.

The chain recombines TRBV6-5 with TRBJ2-5; tentatively, D is TRBD2 (5 bases). This CDR3 region has 16 residues. V lost 0 bases and J 0 bases, leaving 11 bases between the germline ends. CDR1 and CDR2 from the germline V gene are MNHEY and SVGAGI. The CDR3 DNA sequence: TGTGCCAGCAGTTACTCGTTTGGAGGTTACCAAGAGACCCAGTACTTC. Translated: CASSYSFGGYQETQYF.

The rearrangement joins TRBV7-2 to TRBJ1-5; D is undetermined. The V end lost 7 bases, the J end lost 2 bases, and 6 bases lay between the germline ends. The CDR3 is 12 amino acids. Germline V gene data show CDR1 as SGHTA and CDR2 as FQGNSA. Here the CDR3 DNA reads TGTGCCAGCACCACAGGCAATCAGCCCCAGCATTTT. Its protein product is CASTTGNQPQHF.

The gene calls are TRBV10-3 and TRBJ2-2, with D possibly TRBD2 on 5 matching bases. Germline lookup yields CDR1 ENHRY and CDR2 SYGVKD. The CDR3 totals 14 residues. V gave up 10 bases and J gave up 4 bases, with 16 bases separating them. The CDR3, as DNA: TGTGCCACCGGACTGAATCAGCTCACCGGGGAGCTGTTTTTT. Translating gives CATGLNQLTGELFF.

V gene TRBV5-1 combines with J gene TRBJ1-1; D is possibly TRBD1 (6 bases). The length of the CDR3 is 14 residues. Germline CDR1 reads SGHRS; CDR2 reads YFSETQ. V lost 1 base and J 4 bases, leaving 11 bases between the germline ends. The CDR3 region is CASSLQGRVTEAFF. The CDR3 nucleotides read TGCGCCAGCAGCTTGCAGGGGAGGGTCACTGAAGCTTTCTTT.

The gene calls are TRBV28 and TRBJ2-7; D ambiguous. The CDR3 is 13 residues long. The germline V gene encodes CDR1 MDHEN and CDR2 SYDVKM. V was cut by 2 bases and J by 3 bases, with 8 bases left in between. CDR3 sequence: CASSLSLSYEQYF. The CDR3, as DNA: TGTGCCAGCAGTTTAAGCCTGAGCTACGAGCAGTACTTC. Full variable domain (remainder filled in from reference TRBV28 and TRBJ2-7): DVKVTQSSRYLVKRTGEKVFLECVQDMDHENMFWYRQDPGLGLRLIYFSYDVKMKEKGDIPEGYSVSREKKERFSLILESASTNQTSMYLCASSLSLSYEQYFGPGTRLTVT.

The chain recombines TRBV13 with TRBJ2-7, with TRBD1 matching over 7 bases. The CDR3 loop spans 14 amino acids. CDR1 is PRHDT and CDR2 is FYEKMQ in the germline V gene (reference sequence). V shed 0 bases, J shed 3 bases, and the junction held 2 bases outside the gene matches. The DNA for the CDR3 is TGTGCCAGCAGCTTAGGAGGGGGCCGCTACGAGCAGTACTTC. Translating it yields CASSLGGGRYEQYF.

J is TRBJ2-7 and V is TRBV6-1; TRBD2 matches 7 bases. The CDR3 has 18 amino acids. Germline CDR1 is MNHNS and CDR2 is SASEGT. Germline trimming cut 2 bases from V and 0 bases from J; bases unmatched to any gene: 13. In DNA form, the CDR3 reads TGTGCCAGCAGTGAAAGGAGCTTGCGGGGGAGCGACTCCTACGAGCAGTACTTC. Translated: CASSERSLRGSDSYEQYF.

V is TRBV5-1 and J is TRBJ2-1; no definite D call. Trimming took 0 bases from V and 0 from J, leaving 10 bases between them. The CDR3 consists of 16 residues. The germline V gene encodes CDR1 SGHRS and CDR2 YFSETQ. The CDR3 DNA reads as TGCGCCAGCAGCTTGGGGCCCCCGAGCTCCTACAATGAGCAGTTCTTC. The encoded protein is CASSLGPPSSYNEQFF. The full variable domain, completed using reference TRBV5-1 and TRBJ2-1, is KAGVTQTPRYLIKTRGQQVTLSCSPISGHRSVSWYQQTPGQGLQFLFEYFSETQRNKGNFPGRFSGRQFSNSRSEMNVSTLELGDSALYLCASSLGPPSSYNEQFFGPGTRLTVL.

The table lists this clone with a count of one. The rearrangement links TRBV11-3 to TRBJ2-7; 9 nucleotides align to TRBD1. V was pared by 5 bases and J by 2 bases, with 7 bases of the junction left unmatched. Germline assignment: CDR1 SGHNT and CDR2 YENEEA. The CDR3 consists of 15 residues. The CDR3: CASSPMGTGTYEQYF. The CDR3 DNA is TGTGCCAGCAGCCCTATGGGGACAGGGACCTACGAGCAGTACTTC.

This chain uses TRBV28 with TRBJ1-4; D gene ambiguous. Germline V gene sequence: CDR1 MDHEN, CDR2 SYDVKM. This CDR3 comprises 13 residues. V was shortened by 7 bases and J by 0 bases, with 6 bases between the two germline ends. The CDR3 nucleotides are TGTGCCAGCAACCACCCAACTAATGAAAAACTGTTTTTT. Protein sequence: CASNHPTNEKLFF.